Below are 30 T cell receptor beta chains sequenced from a single sample in a study of T cell responses to AZD1222 COVID-19 vaccine. Method: immunoSEQ multiplex PCR; TCRdb's copy keeps in-frame clones and lacks some. The sample lists 150,000 to 200,000 clones; approximately 90% were seen once. Sequencing was performed on peripheral blood, taken on day 0 of AZD1222 vaccination. These receptors all come from an adult in good health.

The rearrangement links TRBV4-1 to TRBJ1-3, with unresolved D. The germline V gene encodes CDR1 MGHRA and CDR2 YSYEKL. The CDR3 totals 17 residues. V lost 1 base, J lost 0 bases, and 13 bases lay in between. CDR3 amino acids: CASSQGLVISSGNTIYF. The CDR3 DNA reads as TGCGCCAGCAGCCAAGGTCTGGTCATTTCCTCTGGAAACACCATATATTTT.

The V gene is TRBV19, the J gene TRBJ1-2, with 7 bases that match TRBD1. CDR3 length: 15 amino acids. J gave up 5 bases and V 5 bases, and 11 bases lay outside the gene matches. Germline V CDR1 and CDR2: LNHDA, SQIVND (reference sequence). DNA of the CDR3: TGTGCCAGTAGTGCCAACCTGCCGGGACAGTATGGCTACACCTTC. Translating gives CASSANLPGQYGYTF.

The V and J genes are TRBV5-4 and TRBJ2-3, with 11 bases that match TRBD2. The CDR3 has 17 residues. Per germline, CDR1 SGHNT and CDR2 YYREEE (reference sequence). Unmatched junction bases numbered 10, after V lost 5 bases and J lost 2 bases. The CDR3 DNA is TGTGCCAGCAGACCTGGAACTAGCGGGAGAATCACAGATACGCAGTATTTT. It is translated as CASRPGTSGRITDTQYF.

Concerning this clone: The same CDR3 also results from other DNA sequences found in this sample. The CDR3 DNA reads as TGTGCCAGCAGTTTATCGGGGGGCACTGAAGCTTTCTTT. Its translation: CASSLSGGTEAFF. V gene TRBV28 combines with J gene TRBJ1-1; perhaps TRBD1 as D (5 bases). V lost 1 base and J lost 4, with 7 bases in between. The CDR3 runs 13 residues. The germline gives CDR1 MDHEN, CDR2 SYDVKM.

The chain is built from TRBV24-1 and TRBJ2-2; tentatively, D is TRBD2 (6 bases). Germline V gives CDR1 KGHDR, CDR2 SFDVKD. Trimming cost V 0 bases and J 4 bases, with 11 bases left between them. The CDR3 is 16 residues long. The CDR3 DNA follows: TGTGCCACCAGTGATTTGGCCGGGAGCGCCACCGGGGAGCTGTTTTTT. This codes for CATSDLAGSATGELFF.

This clone was observed a handful of times. This chain joins TRBV4-1 and TRBJ1-2; possibly TRBD1 for D (5 bases). The ends were cut back, 1 base at V and 7 bases at J, with 16 bases in the middle. CDR1 and CDR2 from the germline V gene are MGHRA and YSYEKL. This CDR3 region has 15 residues. The CDR3 DNA is TGCGCCAGCAGCCAAGTCGGCCAGGGCGTAGGTGGCTACACCTTC. Translated: CASSQVGQGVGGYTF.

This clone was seen once. This chain's CDR3 is CASSFPGDNSPLHF. CDR3 nucleotides: TGTGCCAGCAGCTTCCCAGGGGATAATTCACCCCTCCACTTT. The chain recombines TRBV7-8 with TRBJ1-6; D is perhaps TRBD1 (6 bases). Germline V gene sequence: CDR1 SGHVS, CDR2 FQNEAQ. This CDR3 contains 14 residues. The germline V and J ends were trimmed by 3 bases and 5 bases, with 8 bases remaining between them.

The chain employs TRBV7-9 and TRBJ1-1; 10 nucleotides match TRBD1. V was pared by 9 bases and J by 7 bases, with 8 bases of the junction left unmatched. Germline CDR1 reads SEHNR; CDR2 reads FQNEAQ (reference sequence). This CDR3 has 13 amino acids. DNA for the CDR3: TGTGCCAGTAATCCGGGACAGGGGTTTGAAGCTTTCTTT. This sequence encodes CASNPGQGFEAFF.

The chain couples TRBV29-1 to TRBJ1-3; no reliable D call. Germline-derived CDR1 and CDR2 are SQVTM and ANQGSEA. This CDR3 is built from 13 residues. Deletions cut 7 bases from V and 2 bases from J, with 12 bases between. The CDR3, as DNA: TGCAGCGCCAGCTCCAGCCCTGGAAACACCATATATTTT. Protein: CSASSSPGNTIYF.

The CDR3 nucleotides are TGTGCCACCGGCGGACAGGGCACAGATACGCAGTATTTT. It translates to CATGGQGTDTQYF. The V call is TRBV24-1, the J call TRBJ2-3, with 7 bases aligning to TRBD1. The CDR3 has 13 residues. Germline-derived CDR1 and CDR2 are KGHDR and SFDVKD. V lost 9 bases, J lost 1 base, and 3 bases stayed unmatched.

V is TRBV18 and J is TRBJ1-1; D uncertain. The CDR3 extends over 14 amino acids. Trimming took 4 bases from V and 3 from J, leaving 12 bases between them. Germline CDR1 is KGHSH and CDR2 is LQKENI. In DNA, the CDR3 is TGTGCCAGCTCACTCTTGTCCAGCGACACTGAAGCTTTCTTT. Its translation: CASSLLSSDTEAFF. The complete variable domain, with remaining parts taken from reference TRBV18 and TRBJ1-1, reads NAGVMQNPRHLVRRRGQEARLRCSPMKGHSHVYWYRQLPEEGLKFMVYLQKENIIDESGMPKERFSAEFPKEGPSILRIQQVVRGDSAAYFCASSLLSSDTEAFFGQGTRLTVV.

The rearrangement uses TRBV3-1 (or the pseudogene TRBV3-2) and TRBJ2-1; the D is unclear. The CDR3 is made up of 17 amino acids. CDR1 and CDR2 from the germline V gene are LGHDT and YNNKEL (reference sequence). V was shortened by 0 bases and J by 6 bases, with 18 bases between the two germline ends. Here the CDR3 DNA reads TGTGCCAGCAGCCAAGATCGGGCCTCCGCAAAAGGCAATGAGCAGTTCTTC. It codes for CASSQDRASAKGNEQFF.

The CDR3 is CASSLFEGGTGEKLFF. The CDR3 bases are TGTGCCAGCAGCCTTTTTGAGGGAGGTACAGGTGAAAAACTGTTTTTT. The V call is TRBV7-8, the J call TRBJ1-4; D is perhaps TRBD1 (5 bases). The CDR3 extends over 16 amino acids. Germline CDR1 and CDR2: SGHVS and FQNEAQ. V lost 5 bases and J 7 bases, leaving 20 bases between the germline ends.

This rearrangement joins TRBV3-1 (or the pseudogene TRBV3-2) to TRBJ1-1; D not certain. Trimming shortened V by 1 base and J by 1 base, and 4 bases separated the two germline ends. Germline loops: CDR1 LGHDT, CDR2 YNNKEL (reference sequence). The CDR3 length is 13 residues. The CDR3 nucleotides are TGTGCCAGCAGCCAAGGCCCGAACACTGAAGCTTTCTTT. Translation: CASSQGPNTEAFF.

In regard to this clone: Other nucleotide sequences in the sample specify the same CDR3. The gene calls are TRBV5-6 and TRBJ2-7; the D gene could be TRBD1 or TRBD2 (5 bases each). V lost 4 bases, J lost 3 bases, and 11 bases lay in between. The germline V gene has CDR1 SGHDT and CDR2 YYEEEE. The CDR3 runs 13 residues. The CDR3 here is CASSPGPIYEQYF. Here the CDR3 DNA reads TGTGCCAGCAGCCCGGGACCTATCTACGAGCAGTACTTC. Complete variable domain (other parts from reference TRBV5-6 and TRBJ2-7): DAGVTQSPTHLIKTRGQQVTLRCSPKSGHDTVSWYQQALGQGPQFIFQYYEEEERQRGNFPDRFSGHQFPNYSSELNVNALLLGDSALYLCASSPGPIYEQYFGPGTRLTVT.

The chain uses TRBV27 and TRBJ1-3, with D possibly matching TRBD1 (5 bases). V gave up 2 bases and J gave up 4 bases, with 9 bases separating them. The CDR3 loop spans 14 amino acids. The V gene's germline CDR1 is MNHEY and CDR2 SMNVEV (reference sequence). The CDR3 is CASSLGGEGNTIYF. CDR3 coding DNA: TGTGCCAGCAGTTTAGGGGGAGAGGGAAACACCATATATTTT.

V gene TRBV7-9 combines with J gene TRBJ2-7, with 7 bases matching TRBD1. This CDR3 has 14 amino acids. The V gene end was trimmed by 5 bases and the J gene end by 4 bases; junction bases not matched to a gene: 8. Germline CDR1 SEHNR, CDR2 FQNEAQ (reference sequence). The CDR3 sequence: CASSPKGTAYEQYF. Here the CDR3 DNA reads TGTGCCAGCAGCCCTAAAGGGACAGCATACGAGCAGTACTTC.

This sequence joins TRBV2 and TRBJ2-7; D is perhaps TRBD2 (6 bases). CDR1 and CDR2 (germline): SNHLY, FYNNEI. CDR3 length: 13 amino acids. The V gene lost 6 bases and the J gene lost 3 bases, with 12 bases spanning the gap. The CDR3 coding sequence is TGTGCCAGCAGAAAGACTAGGGGCTACGAGCAGTACTTC. This codes for CASRKTRGYEQYF.

The V call is TRBV19, the J call TRBJ2-1, with 9 positions matching TRBD2. Per germline, CDR1 LNHDA and CDR2 SQIVND (reference sequence). The CDR3 extends over 16 amino acids. The V and J ends lost 2 bases and 4 bases, in that order; junction bases with no gene match: 6. The CDR3 DNA sequence: TGTGCCAGTAGTATACTAGCGGGATTTGATTACAATGAGCAGTTCTTC. Protein sequence: CASSILAGFDYNEQFF.

This clone is a singleton in its sample. This sequence joins TRBV4-1 and TRBJ2-1; 10 bases are a match to TRBD2. With 2 bases clipped from V and 6 bases from J, the junction kept 4 bases outside the gene matches. The CDR3 consists of 15 residues. Germline V gene lookup returns CDR1 MGHRA and CDR2 YSYEKL. CDR3 sequence (DNA): TGCGCCAGCAGCCAAAGGAGCGGGAGGGCCAATGAGCAGTTCTTC. Its translation is CASSQRSGRANEQFF.

The rearrangement joins TRBV4-1 to TRBJ2-7, with 13 bases matching TRBD2. The CDR3 is 18 residues long. V shed 2 bases and J 5 bases; nucleotides not matched to a gene: 12. The germline V gene encodes CDR1 MGHRA and CDR2 YSYEKL. The CDR3 reads CASSQQPTGTSGTHEQYF. CDR3 coding DNA: TGCGCCAGCAGCCAACAACCCACCGGGACTAGCGGGACCCACGAGCAGTACTTC.

The rearrangement links TRBV5-5 to TRBJ2-7, with TRBD1 identical over 7 bases. The CDR3 is 15 residues long. CDR1 SGHKS and CDR2 YYEKEE come from the germline V gene (reference sequence). The V segment lost 1 base and the J segment 7 bases; nucleotides outside the gene matches: 11. The DNA for the CDR3 is TGTGCCAGCAGCTTGAGGGGGCAGGTTCCCTGGGAGCAGTACTTC. Its protein is CASSLRGQVPWEQYF.

The chain carries TRBV4-1 and TRBJ1-2, with 8 bases fitting TRBD1. There are 18 residues in the CDR3. V shed 2 bases and J 4 bases; nucleotides not matched to a gene: 15. CDR1 is MGHRA and CDR2 is YSYEKL in the germline V gene. The CDR3 DNA sequence: TGCGCCAGCAGCCAACAGGGGGCCACCATCCCCGGACCCTATGGCTACACCTTC. This gives the protein CASSQQGATIPGPYGYTF.

CDR3 nucleotide sequence: TGTGCCAGCAGCCTAGGCCCTGTGGACCACAATGAGCAGTTCTTC. It encodes CASSLGPVDHNEQFF. The J gene is TRBJ2-1, the V gene TRBV7-9; no firm D call. The CDR3 has 15 amino acids. V gave up 5 bases and J gave up 5 bases, with 16 bases separating them. In germline, CDR1 is SEHNR, CDR2 FQNEAQ (reference sequence). The variable domain in full, with the rest retrieved from reference TRBV7-9 and TRBJ2-1, is DTGVSQNPRHKITKRGQNVTFRCDPISEHNRLYWYRQTLGQGPEFLTYFQNEAQLEKSRLLSDRFSAERPKGSFSTLEIQRTEQGDSAMYLCASSLGPVDHNEQFFGPGTRLTVL.

V is TRBV6-1 and J is TRBJ1-2; unclear D gene. The germline V gene has CDR1 MNHNS and CDR2 SASEGT. This CDR3 region has 12 residues. Trimming shortened V by 2 bases and J by 5 bases, and 6 bases separated the two germline ends. The CDR3 spells CASSESWYGYTF. In DNA form, the CDR3 reads TGTGCCAGCAGTGAATCATGGTATGGCTACACCTTC.

J is TRBJ1-6 and V is TRBV20-1; tentative D call: TRBD1 (5 bases). The CDR3 sequence is 14 residues long. The ends were cut back, 3 bases at V and 8 bases at J, with 14 bases in the middle. Germline CDR1 is DFQATT and CDR2 is SNEGSKA (reference sequence). CDR3 coding DNA: TGCAGTGCTAGTGGTTCAGGGACCTATTCACCCCTCCACTTT. Protein product: CSASGSGTYSPLHF.

The rearrangement uses TRBV20-1 and TRBJ1-2, with unresolved D. The CDR3 sequence is 11 residues long. Trimming removed 3 bases at V and 7 bases at J, with 9 bases between. Germline V CDR1 and CDR2: DFQATT, SNEGSKA (reference sequence). The CDR3 nucleotides are TGCAGTGCTAGTGACGGCTTTGGCTACACCTTC. This gives the protein CSASDGFGYTF.

The chain employs TRBV5-4 and TRBJ2-5, with 9 bases lining up with TRBD2. Trimming removed 6 bases from V and 2 bases from J; junction bases left unmatched: 2. The CDR3 has 13 amino acids. Germline assignment: CDR1 SGHNT and CDR2 YYREEE (reference sequence). The CDR3 DNA reads TGTGCCAGCAAACTAGCGGGTCAAGAGACCCAGTACTTC. It encodes CASKLAGQETQYF.

The J gene is TRBJ1-6, the V gene TRBV18; the D is unclear. CDR1 is KGHSH, CDR2 LQKENI, per germline. The V gene lost 2 bases and the J gene lost 5 bases, with 13 bases spanning the gap. This CDR3 has 16 residues. CDR3 region: CASSPGGRVDNSPLHF. In nucleotides, the CDR3 is TGTGCCAGCTCACCAGGCGGCAGAGTTGATAATTCACCCCTCCACTTT.

This clone was counted once. The chain couples TRBV19 to TRBJ2-7; D may be TRBD1 or TRBD2 (6 bases each). Per the germline V gene, CDR1 is LNHDA and CDR2 is SQIVND (reference sequence). Trimming left V 4 bases short and J 3 bases short, with 10 bases between. There are 13 residues in the CDR3. CDR3: CASSRGAYYEQYF. The CDR3 region has the DNA TGTGCCAGTAGTAGGGGGGCCTACTACGAGCAGTACTTC.